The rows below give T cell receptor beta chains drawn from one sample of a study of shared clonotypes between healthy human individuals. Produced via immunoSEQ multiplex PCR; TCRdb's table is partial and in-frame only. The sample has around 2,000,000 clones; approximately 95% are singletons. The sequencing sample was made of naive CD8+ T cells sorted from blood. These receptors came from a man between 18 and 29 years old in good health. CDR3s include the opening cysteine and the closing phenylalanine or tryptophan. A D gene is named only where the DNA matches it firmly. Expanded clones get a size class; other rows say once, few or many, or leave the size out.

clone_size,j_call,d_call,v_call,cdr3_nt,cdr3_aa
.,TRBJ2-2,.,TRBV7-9,TGTGCCAGCAGCTTAGTCGCGGTCACACTCGCCGGGGAGCTGTTTTTT,CASSLVAVTLAGELFF
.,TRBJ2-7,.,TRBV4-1,TGCGCCAGCAGCCATAGGACAGACTACGAGCAGTACTTC,CASSHRTDYEQYF
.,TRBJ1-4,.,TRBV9,TGTGCCAGCAGCCCGAGCGGGGGGGCGGATGAAAAACTGTTTTTT,CASSPSGGADEKLFF
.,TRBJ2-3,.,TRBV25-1,TGTGCCAGCAGTGCAGGGGTAGGCTCAGATACGCAGTATTTT,CASSAGVGSDTQYF
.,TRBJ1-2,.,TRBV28,TGTGCCAGCAGTTTAATAGGGGTAACAGGGTCGTATGGCTACACCTTC,CASSLIGVTGSYGYTF
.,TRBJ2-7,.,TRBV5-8,TGTGCCAGCAGCGTAACCGGGACTCCAGGGTACGAGCAGTACTTC,CASSVTGTPGYEQYF
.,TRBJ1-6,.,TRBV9,TGTGCCAGCAGCGTAGCCCAGGGTATGAATTCACCCCTCCACTTT,CASSVAQGMNSPLHF
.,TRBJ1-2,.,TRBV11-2,TGTGCCAGCAGCTTAGGGTCCGGGACTAACTATGGCTACACCTTC,CASSLGSGTNYGYTF
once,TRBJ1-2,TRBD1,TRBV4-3,TGCGCCAGCAGCCAAGAGAGGGCAGGGGGAATTTATGGCTACACCTTC,CASSQERAGGIYGYTF
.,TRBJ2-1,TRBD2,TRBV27,TGTGCCAGCAGTTATAGCGGGCCTATCTCCTACAATGAGCAGTTCTTC,CASSYSGPISYNEQFF